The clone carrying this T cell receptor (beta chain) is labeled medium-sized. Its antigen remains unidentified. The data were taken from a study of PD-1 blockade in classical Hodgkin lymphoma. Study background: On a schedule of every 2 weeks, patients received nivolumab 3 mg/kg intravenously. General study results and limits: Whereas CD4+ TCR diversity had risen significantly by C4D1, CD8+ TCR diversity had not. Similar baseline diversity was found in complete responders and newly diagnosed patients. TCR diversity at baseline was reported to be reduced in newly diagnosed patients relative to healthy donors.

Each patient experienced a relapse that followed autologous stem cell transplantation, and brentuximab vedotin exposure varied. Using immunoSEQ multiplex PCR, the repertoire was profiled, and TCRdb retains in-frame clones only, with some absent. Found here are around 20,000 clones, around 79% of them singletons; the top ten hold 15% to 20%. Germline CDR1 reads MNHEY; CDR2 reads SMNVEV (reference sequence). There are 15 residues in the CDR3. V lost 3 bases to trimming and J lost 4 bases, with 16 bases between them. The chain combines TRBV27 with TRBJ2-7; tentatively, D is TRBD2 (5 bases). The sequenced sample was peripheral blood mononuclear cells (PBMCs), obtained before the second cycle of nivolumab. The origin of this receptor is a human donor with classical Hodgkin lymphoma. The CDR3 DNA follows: TGTGCCAGCAGTTTTTCAGACGGTTCGGGATACGAGCAGTACTTC. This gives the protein CASSFSDGSGYEQYF.